This is a list of T cell receptor beta chains from one sample in a study of T cell repertoires in cytomegalovirus infection. Via MiXCR, TCRdb re-called the reads, giving one row per CDR3 protein. The sample has about 260,000 distinct CDR3 sequences, 9.1% seen once. Sequencing was carried out using PBMCs. The receptor set was obtained from a human donor in good health (CMV status not recorded). Some clones in this sample may be carry-over from other donors' samples. Each CDR3 is given with its conserved first and last residue. Each record gives: J gene, V gene, D gene, CDR3 protein. A D gene is named only where the DNA matches it firmly.

J: TRBJ2-3; V: TRBV7-3; D: -; CDR3: CASSLTWADTQYF
J: TRBJ1-1; V: TRBV10-3; D: -; CDR3: CAISQDWTVSEAFF
J: TRBJ2-3; V: TRBV7-9; D: -; CDR3: CASSPPPGRSTDTQYF
J: TRBJ2-2; V: TRBV27; D: -; CDR3: CASSLSAGVGTGELFF
J: TRBJ2-5; V: TRBV7-2; D: -; CDR3: CASRKEPRGETQYF
J: TRBJ2-5; V: TRBV7-2; D: -; CDR3: CASSLEIGREETQYF
J: TRBJ2-7; V: TRBV7-9; D: -; CDR3: CASSSHLGVYEQYF
J: TRBJ2-1; V: TRBV7-2; D: -; CDR3: CASSPGGANYNEQFF
J: TRBJ1-1; V: TRBV7-2; D: -; CDR3: CASSLVSLDNTEAFF
J: TRBJ2-1; V: TRBV19; D: -; CDR3: CASSIRGGGGDEQFF
J: TRBJ1-2; V: TRBV7-2; D: -; CDR3: CASSNLGAMAYTF
J: TRBJ1-3; V: TRBV6-5; D: -; CDR3: CASSTVGGRSGNTIYF
J: TRBJ2-7; V: TRBV11-3; D: -; CDR3: CASSLDGGIGDEQYF
J: TRBJ1-5; V: TRBV25-1; D: TRBD1; CDR3: CASSSGGVQPQHF
J: TRBJ2-3; V: TRBV28; D: -; CDR3: CASSPRPPSTDTQYF
J: TRBJ2-1; V: TRBV3-1; D: TRBD1; CDR3: CASSPGTGGFYNEQFF
J: TRBJ2-7; V: TRBV20-1; D: -; CDR3: CSARPGEQYF
J: TRBJ1-2; V: TRBV12-3/TRBV12-4; D: -; CDR3: CASSLKGYGYTF
J: TRBJ1-3; V: TRBV5-6; D: TRBD1; CDR3: CASSLKTGRGSGNTIYF
J: TRBJ2-2; V: TRBV6-2/TRBV6-3; D: -; CDR3: CASTNGSPTGELFF
J: TRBJ1-5; V: TRBV6-2/TRBV6-3; D: -; CDR3: CASARYSGDNQPQHF
J: TRBJ1-1; V: TRBV6-5; D: -; CDR3: CASSANRAEAFF
J: TRBJ1-1; V: TRBV7-2; D: -; CDR3: CASSLQTMNTEAFF
J: TRBJ2-2; V: TRBV6-2/TRBV6-3; D: -; CDR3: CASTVALTGDAGELFF
J: TRBJ2-7; V: TRBV7-8; D: -; CDR3: CASSSSGTRSDEQYF
J: TRBJ1-5; V: TRBV5-4; D: -; CDR3: CASSLEPSNQPQHF
J: TRBJ2-7; V: TRBV20-1; D: TRBD2; CDR3: CSAPTSRGSYEQYF
J: TRBJ2-7; V: TRBV10-3; D: -; CDR3: CAISEQRATYEQYF
J: TRBJ1-2; V: TRBV7-8; D: TRBD1; CDR3: CASSLVSGGDYGYTF
J: TRBJ1-5; V: TRBV20-1; D: -; CDR3: CSASYDVEPQHF
J: TRBJ1-3; V: TRBV7-6; D: -; CDR3: CASSGPLGNTIYF
J: TRBJ1-6; V: TRBV7-6; D: TRBD1; CDR3: CASSLRGQGSASNSPLHF
J: TRBJ1-2; V: TRBV7-2; D: -; CDR3: CASSLGATDNNYGYTF
J: TRBJ1-3; V: TRBV2; D: TRBD1; CDR3: CATGQESSGNTIYF
J: TRBJ1-5; V: TRBV5-5; D: -; CDR3: CASSLFTGGDQPQHF
J: TRBJ2-1; V: TRBV20-1; D: TRBD2; CDR3: CSARASPGTSQSNEQFF
J: TRBJ2-1; V: TRBV7-8; D: -; CDR3: CASSGRDEQFF
J: TRBJ1-4; V: TRBV28; D: TRBD1; CDR3: CASSLAGGLTNEKLFF
J: TRBJ2-4; V: TRBV7-2; D: TRBD2; CDR3: CASSSFGGVSKNIQYF
J: TRBJ2-5; V: TRBV19; D: TRBD1; CDR3: CASTQRTGGEETQYF
J: TRBJ1-5; V: TRBV7-8; D: -; CDR3: CASSPSGPNSNQPQHF
J: TRBJ1-5; V: TRBV7-2; D: TRBD1; CDR3: CASSPDRALRAQHF
J: TRBJ1-6; V: TRBV6-2/TRBV6-3; D: -; CDR3: CASSYVGLNNSPLHF
J: TRBJ1-6; V: TRBV6-1; D: -; CDR3: CASHGAESDYNSPLHF
J: TRBJ1-2; V: TRBV5-4; D: -; CDR3: CASSFDYGYTF
J: TRBJ2-2; V: TRBV7-8; D: TRBD2; CDR3: CASSIGLAYTGELFF
J: TRBJ2-2; V: TRBV5-2; D: -; CDR3: CASNRLGGAKTGELFF
J: TRBJ2-3; V: TRBV7-2; D: -; CDR3: CASSLQHLLTDTQYF
J: TRBJ1-2; V: TRBV20-1; D: -; CDR3: CSAGQGSYGYTF
J: TRBJ2-2; V: TRBV5-1; D: TRBD1; CDR3: CASLEGQGFTGELFF
J: TRBJ2-5; V: TRBV28; D: -; CDR3: CASTATQKETQYF
J: TRBJ2-2; V: TRBV12-5; D: TRBD2; CDR3: CASGSEVLAGETGELFF
J: TRBJ2-3; V: TRBV19; D: TRBD2; CDR3: CASKPLYLPTSGGVDTDTQYF
J: TRBJ2-5; V: TRBV20-1; D: -; CDR3: CSALHPTGKETQYF
J: TRBJ2-6; V: TRBV10-3; D: TRBD1; CDR3: CAISPGQGPSGANVLTF
J: TRBJ2-3; V: TRBV25-1; D: TRBD2; CDR3: CASSDKLAGVSDTQYF
J: TRBJ1-2; V: TRBV7-2; D: -; CDR3: CASSPPMGDNYGYTF
J: TRBJ1-4; V: TRBV27; D: -; CDR3: CASSLYREGNEKLFF
J: TRBJ1-5; V: TRBV28; D: -; CDR3: CASSLPSTGGGNQPQHF
J: TRBJ2-3; V: TRBV5-8; D: -; CDR3: CASNLGSTADTQYF